The 8 T cell receptor beta chains given below trace back to one sample, sequenced in a study of blood T cell repertoires in COVID-19. Assay: immunoSEQ multiplex PCR; the TCRdb copy retains only in-frame clones and omits some. The data contain approximately 220,000 clones, less than 90% of them singletons. The sequencing input was peripheral blood. The receptors come from a woman in her fifties or sixties with acute or convalescent COVID-19.

This chain connects TRBV19 to TRBJ1-5, with unresolved D. The CDR3 runs to 13 residues. Germline CDR1 reads LNHDA; CDR2 reads SQIVND (reference sequence). V was cut by 7 bases and J by 6 bases, with 13 bases left in between. In DNA, the CDR3 is TGTGCCAGTAAAAACCCCCGGGGTCAGCCCCAGCATTTT. This gives the protein CASKNPRGQPQHF. The full variable domain, in which reference TRBV19 and TRBJ1-5 provide the parts outside the CDR3, is DGGITQSPKYLFRKEGQNVTLSCEQNLNHDAMYWYRQDPGQGLRLIYYSQIVNDFQKGDIAEGYSVSREKKESFPLTVTSAQKNPTAFYLCASKNPRGQPQHFGDGTRLSIL.

The genes are TRBV5-1 and TRBJ2-6; 9 bases fit TRBD1. J gave up 0 bases and V 4 bases, and 14 bases lay outside the gene matches. Germline-derived CDR1 and CDR2 are SGHRS and YFSETQ. The CDR3 runs to 20 residues. CDR3 in amino acids: CASSGGTGPLGISGANVLTF. CDR3 in DNA: TGCGCCAGCAGCGGGGGGACAGGGCCTCTAGGAATCTCTGGGGCCAACGTCCTGACTTTC.

The CDR3 sequence: CASSQLNPVRDRGYNEQFF. In DNA, the CDR3 is TGTGCCAGCAGCCAACTTAATCCCGTCCGGGACAGGGGGTACAATGAGCAGTTCTTC. The chain couples TRBV3-1 (or the pseudogene TRBV3-2) to TRBJ2-1; 11 bases agree with TRBD1. Trimming removed 2 bases from V and 4 bases from J; junction bases left unmatched: 13. The CDR3 is made up of 19 amino acids. Germline CDR1 reads LGHDT; CDR2 reads YNNKEL (reference sequence).

This clone has just a few counts. V and J are TRBV5-6 and TRBJ1-6, with a tentative D call TRBD1 (6 bases). There are 18 residues in the CDR3. In germline, CDR1 is SGHDT, CDR2 YYEEEE. V was trimmed by 0 bases and J by 6 bases, leaving 19 bases between them. CDR3 in amino acids: CASSLANGREGVNSPLHF. The DNA for the CDR3 is TGTGCCAGCAGCTTGGCCAACGGCAGGGAGGGGGTTAATTCACCCCTCCACTTT.

V and J are TRBV24-1 and TRBJ2-1; perhaps TRBD1 as D (6 bases). In germline, CDR1 is KGHDR, CDR2 SFDVKD. The CDR3 has 14 amino acids. V was cut by 4 bases and J by 8 bases, with 14 bases left in between. CDR3 protein: CATSDPGQTDEQFF. The CDR3 DNA follows: TGTGCCACCAGTGACCCGGGACAAACGGATGAGCAGTTCTTC.

The chain is built from TRBV3-1 (or the pseudogene TRBV3-2) and TRBJ1-1, with 8 bases fitting TRBD1. Unmatched junction bases numbered 5, after V lost 0 bases and J lost 11 bases. The CDR3 is made up of 13 amino acids. Germline V gene sequence: CDR1 LGHDT, CDR2 YNNKEL (reference sequence). CDR3 region: CASSQDRGRGAFF. CDR3 in DNA: TGTGCCAGCAGCCAAGACAGGGGGCGAGGTGCTTTCTTT.

This sequence joins TRBV24-1 and TRBJ1-5; no clear D. Germline V CDR1 and CDR2: KGHDR, SFDVKD. This CDR3 is built from 17 residues. The ends were cut back, 5 bases at V and 0 bases at J, with 16 bases in the middle. Here the CDR3 reads CATSVLGRQNSNQPQHF. CDR3 in DNA: TGTGCCACCAGTGTTCTCGGGAGGCAAAATAGCAATCAGCCCCAGCATTTT.

This clone was seen a handful of times. The chain carries TRBV7-2 and TRBJ2-1, with 10 bases identical to TRBD2. This CDR3 has 19 residues. CDR1 and CDR2 (germline): SGHTA, FQGNSA. Trimming at V came to 0 bases and at J to 0 bases, leaving 8 bases not matched to a gene. This CDR3 is CASSLAATSGPSSYNEQFF. CDR3 in DNA: TGTGCCAGCAGCTTAGCCGCGACTAGCGGGCCCAGCTCCTACAATGAGCAGTTCTTC.